This T cell receptor (beta chain) was found in a study of T-cell memory formation after mild COVID-19. From the 5' RACE reads, TCRdb called clonotypes with MiXCR, one entry per CDR3 protein. The table lists 180,000 or so distinct CDR3 sequences, roughly 10% of them singletons. On this clonotype itself: Just one base apart from a much larger clone, this may be a read error.

CDR1 MNHEY and CDR2 SVGEGT come from the germline V gene. This CDR3 is 15 amino acids long. Sequenced input: PBMCs or a T cell subset sorted from them (not recorded which). The rearrangement links TRBV6-2 or TRBV6-3 to TRBJ2-4; D unclear. The clonotype was recovered from a man aged 18-30 years who had mild COVID-19 (a few samples of this study predate the infection). Cell type and time point are not known. Here the CDR3 DNA reads TGTGACAGCAGCCCTGACCCCTCAGCCAAAAACATTCAGTACTTC. This translates into CDSSPDPSAKNIQYF.